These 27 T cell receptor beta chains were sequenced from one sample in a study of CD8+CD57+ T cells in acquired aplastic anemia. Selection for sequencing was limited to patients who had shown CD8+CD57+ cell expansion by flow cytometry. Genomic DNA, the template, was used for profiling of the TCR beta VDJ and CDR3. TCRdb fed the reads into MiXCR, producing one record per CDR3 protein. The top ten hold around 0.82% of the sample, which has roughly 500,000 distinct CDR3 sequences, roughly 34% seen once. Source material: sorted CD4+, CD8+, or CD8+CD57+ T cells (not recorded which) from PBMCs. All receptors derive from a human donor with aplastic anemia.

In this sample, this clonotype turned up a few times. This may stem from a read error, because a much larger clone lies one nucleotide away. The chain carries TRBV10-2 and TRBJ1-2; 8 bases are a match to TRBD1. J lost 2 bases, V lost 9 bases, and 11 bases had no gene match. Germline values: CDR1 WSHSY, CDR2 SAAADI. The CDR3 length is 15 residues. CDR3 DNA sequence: TGCGCCAGTACACGGGACAGGATTTGGAACTATGGCTACACCTTC. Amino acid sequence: CASTRDRIWNYGYTF.

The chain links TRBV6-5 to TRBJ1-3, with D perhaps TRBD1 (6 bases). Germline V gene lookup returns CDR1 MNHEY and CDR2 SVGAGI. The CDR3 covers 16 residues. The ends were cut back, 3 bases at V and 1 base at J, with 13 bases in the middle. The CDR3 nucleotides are TGTGCCAGCAGTTATTCTGGAGGGGGTTCTGGAAACACCATATATTTT. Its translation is CASSYSGGGSGNTIYF.

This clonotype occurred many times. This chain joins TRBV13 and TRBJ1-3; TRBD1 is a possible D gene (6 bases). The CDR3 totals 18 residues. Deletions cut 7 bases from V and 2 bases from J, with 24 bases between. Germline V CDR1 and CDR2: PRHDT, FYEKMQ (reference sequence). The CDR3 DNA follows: TGTGCCAGCATGTTGATTCCGAACAGGGTTACGGCTGGAAACACCATATATTTT. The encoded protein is CASMLIPNRVTAGNTIYF.

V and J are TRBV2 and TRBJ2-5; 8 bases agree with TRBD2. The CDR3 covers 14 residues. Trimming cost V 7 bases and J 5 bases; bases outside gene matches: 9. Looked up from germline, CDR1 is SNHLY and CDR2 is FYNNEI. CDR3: CASMTGGPRETQYF. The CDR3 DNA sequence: TGTGCCAGCATGACGGGGGGGCCCCGTGAGACCCAGTACTTC.

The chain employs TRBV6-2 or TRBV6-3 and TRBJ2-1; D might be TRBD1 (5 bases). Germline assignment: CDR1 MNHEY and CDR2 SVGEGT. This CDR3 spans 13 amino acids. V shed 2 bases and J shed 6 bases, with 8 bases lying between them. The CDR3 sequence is CASSYGHSNEQFF. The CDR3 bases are TGTGCCAGCAGTTACGGACACTCCAATGAGCAGTTCTTC.

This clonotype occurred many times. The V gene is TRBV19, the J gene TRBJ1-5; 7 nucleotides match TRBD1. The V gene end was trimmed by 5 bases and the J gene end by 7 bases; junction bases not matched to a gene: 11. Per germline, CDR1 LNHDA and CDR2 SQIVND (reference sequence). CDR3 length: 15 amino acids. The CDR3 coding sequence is TGTGCCAGTAGTGTGACAGGGTGGGCGCGGCAGCCCCAGCATTTT. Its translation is CASSVTGWARQPQHF.

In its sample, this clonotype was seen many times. The CDR3 nucleotides are TGCGCCAGCAGCCATCGGGTAGTCCTGTACGAGCAGTACTTC. Protein product: CASSHRVVLYEQYF. This chain connects TRBV4-1 to TRBJ2-7; D unclear. The CDR3 covers 14 residues. Trimming removed 3 bases at V and 4 bases at J, with 13 bases between. Germline loops: CDR1 MGHRA, CDR2 YSYEKL.

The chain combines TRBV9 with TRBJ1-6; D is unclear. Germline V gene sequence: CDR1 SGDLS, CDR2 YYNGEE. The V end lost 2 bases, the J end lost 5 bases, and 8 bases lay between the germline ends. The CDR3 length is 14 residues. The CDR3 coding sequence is TGTGCCAGCAGCGTCACGGATAATAATTCACCCCTCCACTTT. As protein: CASSVTDNNSPLHF.

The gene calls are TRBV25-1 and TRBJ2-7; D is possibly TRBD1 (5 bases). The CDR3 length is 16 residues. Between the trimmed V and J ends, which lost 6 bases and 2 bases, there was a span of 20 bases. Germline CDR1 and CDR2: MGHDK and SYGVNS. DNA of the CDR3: TGTGCCAGCAGCCAAGATGGCCAGGCAGGGACCTACGAGCAGTACTTC. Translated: CASSQDGQAGTYEQYF.

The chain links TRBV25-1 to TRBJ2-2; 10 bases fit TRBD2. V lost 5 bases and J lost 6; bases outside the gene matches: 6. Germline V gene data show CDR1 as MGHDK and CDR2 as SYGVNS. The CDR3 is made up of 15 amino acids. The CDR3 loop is CASSLLAGRAGELFF. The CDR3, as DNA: TGTGCCAGCAGTTTACTAGCGGGACGGGCCGGGGAGCTGTTTTTT.

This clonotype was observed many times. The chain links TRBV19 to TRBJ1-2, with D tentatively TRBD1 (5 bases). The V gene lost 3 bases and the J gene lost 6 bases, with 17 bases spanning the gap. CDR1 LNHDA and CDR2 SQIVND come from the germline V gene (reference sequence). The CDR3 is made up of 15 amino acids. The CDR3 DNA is TGTGCCAGTAGTATTCGACAGCCAAACTGGGATGGCTACACCTTC. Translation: CASSIRQPNWDGYTF.

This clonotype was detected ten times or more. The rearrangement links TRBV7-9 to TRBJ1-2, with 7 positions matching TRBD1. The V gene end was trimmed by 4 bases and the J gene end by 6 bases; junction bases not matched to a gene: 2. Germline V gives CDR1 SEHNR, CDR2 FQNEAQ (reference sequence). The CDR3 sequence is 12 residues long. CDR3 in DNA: TGTGCCAGCAGCTGGACAGGAGATGGCTACACCTTC. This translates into CASSWTGDGYTF.

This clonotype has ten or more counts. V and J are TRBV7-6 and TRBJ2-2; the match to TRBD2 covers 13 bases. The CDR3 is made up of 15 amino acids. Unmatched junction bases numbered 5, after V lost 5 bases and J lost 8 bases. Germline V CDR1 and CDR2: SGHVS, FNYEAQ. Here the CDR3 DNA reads TGTGCCAGCAGCCCCCGGACTAGCGGGAGTGGGGAGCTGTTTTTT. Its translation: CASSPRTSGSGELFF.

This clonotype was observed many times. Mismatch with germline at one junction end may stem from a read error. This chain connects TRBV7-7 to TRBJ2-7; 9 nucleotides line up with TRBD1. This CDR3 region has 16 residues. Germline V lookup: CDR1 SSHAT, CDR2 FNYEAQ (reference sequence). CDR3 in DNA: TGTGCTAGCAGCTTGGGGACAGGGAGCACACCCTACGAGCAGTACTTC. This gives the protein CASSLGTGSTPYEQYF.

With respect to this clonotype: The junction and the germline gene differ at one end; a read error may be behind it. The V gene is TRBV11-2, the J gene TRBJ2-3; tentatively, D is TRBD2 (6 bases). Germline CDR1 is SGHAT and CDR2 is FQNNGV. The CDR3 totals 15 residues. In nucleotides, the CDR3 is TGTGCCAACAGCTTAGGAGGGGCTAGCACAGATACGCAGTATTTT. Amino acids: CANSLGGASTDTQYF.

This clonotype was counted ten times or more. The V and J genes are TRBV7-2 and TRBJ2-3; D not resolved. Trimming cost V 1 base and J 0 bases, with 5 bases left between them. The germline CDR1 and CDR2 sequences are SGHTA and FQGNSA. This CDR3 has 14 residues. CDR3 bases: TGTGCCAGCAGCTTAGAAGGTAGCACAGATACGCAGTATTTT. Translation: CASSLEGSTDTQYF.

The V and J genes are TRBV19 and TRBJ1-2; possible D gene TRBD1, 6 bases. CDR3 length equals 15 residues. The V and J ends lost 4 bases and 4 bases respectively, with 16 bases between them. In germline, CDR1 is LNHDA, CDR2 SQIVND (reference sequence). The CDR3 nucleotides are TGTGCCAGTAGTAGCGGCGGGGGCGAGATCTATGGCTACACCTTC. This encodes CASSSGGGEIYGYTF.

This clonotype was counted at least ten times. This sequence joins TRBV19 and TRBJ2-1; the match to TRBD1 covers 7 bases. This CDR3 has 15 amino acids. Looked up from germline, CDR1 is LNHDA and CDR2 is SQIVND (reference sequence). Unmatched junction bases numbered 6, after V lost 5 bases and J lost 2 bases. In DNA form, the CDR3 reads TGTGCCAGTAGTGTGGGGACAGCCGCCTACAATGAGCAGTTCTTC. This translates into CASSVGTAAYNEQFF. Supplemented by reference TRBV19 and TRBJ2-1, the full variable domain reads DGGITQSPKYLFRKEGQNVTLSCEQNLNHDAMYWYRQDPGQGLRLIYYSQIVNDFQKGDIAEGYSVSREKKESFPLTVTSAQKNPTAFYLCASSVGTAAYNEQFFGPGTRLTVL.

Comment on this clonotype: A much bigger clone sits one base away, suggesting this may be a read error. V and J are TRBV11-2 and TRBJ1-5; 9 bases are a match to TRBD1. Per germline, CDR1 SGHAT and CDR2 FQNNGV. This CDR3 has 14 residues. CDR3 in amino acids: CTSSQSGTGQPQHF. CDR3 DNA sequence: TGTACCAGCAGCCAATCCGGGACAGGGCAGCCCCAGCATTTT.

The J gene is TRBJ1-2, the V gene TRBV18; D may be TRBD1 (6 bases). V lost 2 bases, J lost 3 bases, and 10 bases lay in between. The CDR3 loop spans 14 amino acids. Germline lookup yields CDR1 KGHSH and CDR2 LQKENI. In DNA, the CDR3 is TGTGCCAGCTCACCAGGGACAATCCACTATGGCTACACCTTC. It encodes CASSPGTIHYGYTF. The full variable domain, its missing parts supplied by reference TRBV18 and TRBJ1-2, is NAGVMQNPRHLVRRRGQEARLRCSPMKGHSHVYWYRQLPEEGLKFMVYLQKENIIDESGMPKERFSAEFPKEGPSILRIQQVVRGDSAAYFCASSPGTIHYGYTFGSGTRLTVV.

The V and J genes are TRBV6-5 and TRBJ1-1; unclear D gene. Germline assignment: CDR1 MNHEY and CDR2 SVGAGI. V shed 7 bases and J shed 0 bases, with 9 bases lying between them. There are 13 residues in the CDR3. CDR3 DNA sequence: TGTGCCAGCACGGAAAGTATGAACACTGAAGCTTTCTTT. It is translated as CASTESMNTEAFF.

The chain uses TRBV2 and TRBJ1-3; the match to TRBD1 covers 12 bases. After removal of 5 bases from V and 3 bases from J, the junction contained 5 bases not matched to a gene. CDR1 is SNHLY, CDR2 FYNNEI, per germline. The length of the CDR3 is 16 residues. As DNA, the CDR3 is TGTGCCAGCAGTACCGGGACAGGGGGCATTGGAAACACCATATATTTT. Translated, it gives CASSTGTGGIGNTIYF.

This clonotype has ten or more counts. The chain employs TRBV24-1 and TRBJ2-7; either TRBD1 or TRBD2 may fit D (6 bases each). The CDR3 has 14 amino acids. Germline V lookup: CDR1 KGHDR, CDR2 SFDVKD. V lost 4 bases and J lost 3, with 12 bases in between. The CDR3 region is CATSDGGGGYEQYF. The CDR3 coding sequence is TGTGCCACCAGTGACGGGGGCGGTGGCTACGAGCAGTACTTC.

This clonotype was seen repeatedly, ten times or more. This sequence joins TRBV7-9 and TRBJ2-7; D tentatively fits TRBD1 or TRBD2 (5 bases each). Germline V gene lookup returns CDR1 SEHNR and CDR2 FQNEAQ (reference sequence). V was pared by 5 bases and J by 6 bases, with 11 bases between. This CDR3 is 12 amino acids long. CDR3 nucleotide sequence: TGTGCCAGCAGCCCGTTTGGGGGCGAGCAGTACTTC. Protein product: CASSPFGGEQYF.

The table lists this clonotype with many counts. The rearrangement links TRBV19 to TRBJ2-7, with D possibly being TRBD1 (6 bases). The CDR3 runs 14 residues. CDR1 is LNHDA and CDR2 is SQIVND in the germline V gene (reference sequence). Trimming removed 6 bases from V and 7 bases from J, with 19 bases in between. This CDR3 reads CASSPSLGAGEQYF. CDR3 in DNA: TGTGCCAGTAGCCCATCTCTGGGGGCGGGTGAGCAGTACTTC.

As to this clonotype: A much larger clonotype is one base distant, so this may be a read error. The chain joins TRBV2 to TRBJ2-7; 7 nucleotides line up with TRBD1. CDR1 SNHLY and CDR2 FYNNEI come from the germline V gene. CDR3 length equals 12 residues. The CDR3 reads CAGRTGTYGQYF. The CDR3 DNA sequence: TGTGCCGGTAGGACAGGCACCTACGGGCAGTACTTC.

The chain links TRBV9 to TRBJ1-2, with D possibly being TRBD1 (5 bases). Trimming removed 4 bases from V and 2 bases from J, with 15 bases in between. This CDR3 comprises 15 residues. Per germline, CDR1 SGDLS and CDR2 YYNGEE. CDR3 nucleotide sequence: TGTGCCAGCAGCCCCAACCCGACAGTCAACTATGGCTACACCTTC. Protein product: CASSPNPTVNYGYTF.